This TCR beta chain was profiled in a study of blood T cell repertoires in COVID-19. Looking at the study overall: Samples representing acute and convalescent COVID-19 were sourced from the United States, Italy and Spain. PBMCs, B-cell-depleted T cells, or T cells provided the cDNA or gDNA that made up the material.

Per the original data handling: Reference gene primers were amplified, and this amplification served to estimate nucleated cell counts. Sequencing used immunoSEQ multiplex PCR; TCRdb keeps in-frame clones, though not all of them. V and J calls and clone size are those listed in that table; D and trimming were worked out from the DNA. The sample has 95,000 to 110,000 clones; over 80% are singletons. CDR3 length: 16 amino acids. V shed 0 bases, J shed 1 base, and the junction held 3 bases outside the gene matches. The germline V gene has CDR1 SGDLS and CDR2 YYNGEE. This receptor was taken from a woman aged 30 to 39 with acute or convalescent COVID-19. Sequenced input: peripheral blood. The rearrangement links TRBV9 to TRBJ2-3, with 9 bases lining up with TRBD2. CDR3 protein: CASSVEGGRGTDTQYF. In DNA form, the CDR3 reads TGTGCCAGCAGCGTAGAAGGCGGGAGGGGCACAGATACGCAGTATTTT.